Following are 26 T cell receptor beta chains from one sample sequenced in a study of cytomegalovirus exposure and HLA in healthy donors. The study ran its PCR with 60 Vbeta and 13 Jbeta primers. Only in-frame clones appear in the TCRdb table, and some are missing; sequencing was by immunoSEQ multiplex PCR. Of fewer than 150,000 clones listed, approximately 70% are singletons. Sequencing was carried out using PBMCs. The receptors shown here come from a human donor in good health.

The chain's CDR3 is CASSSNTAAYEQYF. The CDR3, as DNA: TGCGCCAGCAGTTCCAATACTGCCGCCTACGAGCAGTACTTC. V gene TRBV10-1 combines with J gene TRBJ2-5; D unresolved. The DNA matches TRBJ2-7 better at its end, which makes the J call doubtful. Germline V gives CDR1 WNHNN, CDR2 SYGVQD (reference sequence). The CDR3 covers 14 residues.

This clone has more than one count but fewer than ten. The V and J genes are TRBV6-6 and TRBJ2-7; D may be TRBD1 (6 bases). CDR1 is MNHNY and CDR2 is SVGAGI in the germline V gene (reference sequence). CDR3 length equals 16 residues. Between the trimmed V and J ends, which lost 0 bases and 1 base, there was a span of 13 bases. CDR3 sequence: CASSYSTGRGSYEQYF. Written as DNA, the CDR3 is TGTGCCAGCAGTTACTCGACGGGCAGGGGATCCTACGAGCAGTACTTC.

V and J are TRBV4-1 and TRBJ2-5, with 7 bases identical to TRBD1. Gene TRBJ2-7 matches the end of the DNA better, so the J call may be wrong. Germline CDR1 reads MGHRA; CDR2 reads YSYEKL. This CDR3 contains 13 residues. CDR3 sequence: CASSPGQPYEQYF. CDR3 DNA sequence: TGCGCCAGCAGCCCGGGACAGCCCTACGAGCAGTACTTC.

The sample holds one count of this clone. CDR3 sequence reads: CASSLGPGQGWTGELFF. The CDR3 nucleotides read TGTGCCAGCAGCTTAGGACCGGGACAGGGGTGGACCGGGGAGCTGTTTTTT. The gene calls are TRBV11-3 and TRBJ2-2; 10 nucleotides line up with TRBD1. The CDR3 runs to 17 residues. Germline CDR1 SGHNT, CDR2 YENEEA. The junction had 7 bases not matched to a gene; V was cut back by 1 base and J by 5 bases. Full variable domain (remainder filled in from reference TRBV11-3 and TRBJ2-2): EAGVVQSPRYKIIEKKQPVAFWCNPISGHNTLYWYLQNLGQGPELLIRYENEEAVDDSQLPKDRFSAERLKGVDSTLKIQPAELGDSAVYLCASSLGPGQGWTGELFFGEGSRLTVL.

The J gene is TRBJ2-7, the V gene TRBV7-9; 12 positions agree with TRBD2. With 5 bases clipped from V and 8 bases from J, the junction kept 4 bases outside the gene matches. The V gene's germline CDR1 is SEHNR and CDR2 FQNEAQ (reference sequence). The CDR3 extends over 13 amino acids. Here the CDR3 reads CASSMRTSGKQYF. CDR3 coding DNA: TGTGCCAGCAGCATGCGGACTAGCGGGAAGCAGTACTTC.

The chain is built from TRBV27 and TRBJ1-3; D might be TRBD1 (6 bases). The CDR3 extends over 13 amino acids. CDR1 is MNHEY and CDR2 is SMNVEV in the germline V gene (reference sequence). Trimming took 6 bases from V and 3 from J, leaving 9 bases between them. CDR3 residues: CASRTGGGNTIYF. The DNA of the CDR3 is TGTGCCAGCAGGACAGGCGGTGGAAACACCATATATTTT.

Points on this clone: The junction differs from germline at one of its ends, possibly a read error. This chain uses TRBV7-7 with TRBJ2-2; a weak D match, TRBD2 (5 bases). The CDR3 totals 12 residues. CDR1 and CDR2 (germline): SSHAT, FNYEAQ (reference sequence). The CDR3 coding sequence is TGTGCTAGCAGCCCGGGATCCGGGGAGCTGTTTTTT. Translation gives CASSPGSGELFF.

This chain uses TRBV19 with TRBJ2-3; maybe TRBD2 (5 bases). This CDR3 is built from 12 residues. Germline CDR1 LNHDA, CDR2 SQIVND (reference sequence). Deletions cut 5 bases from V and 7 bases from J, with 10 bases between. The CDR3 DNA reads as TGTGCCAGTAGTGCGGCGGGCTATACGCAGTATTTT. Encoded protein: CASSAAGYTQYF.

This chain joins TRBV5-1 and TRBJ1-3; D is undetermined. Germline V gene sequence: CDR1 SGHRS, CDR2 YFSETQ. CDR3 length equals 14 residues. V gave up 0 bases and J gave up 4 bases, with 8 bases separating them. The CDR3 reads CASSLGASGNTIYF. In nucleotides, the CDR3 is TGCGCCAGCAGCTTGGGGGCTTCAGGAAACACCATATATTTT.

The V and J genes are TRBV11-2 and TRBJ1-6, with 7 nucleotides matching TRBD1. With 4 bases clipped from V and 7 bases from J, the junction kept 10 bases outside the gene matches. The CDR3 consists of 16 residues. Germline V gives CDR1 SGHAT, CDR2 FQNNGV. CDR3 protein: CASSSPTGQLNSPLHF. CDR3 sequence (DNA): TGTGCCAGCAGCTCCCCCACGGGACAGTTGAATTCACCCCTCCACTTT.

The sample holds a few counts of this clone. This chain links TRBV2 with TRBJ2-3; D remains unclear. CDR3 length: 13 amino acids. Trimming left V 10 bases short and J 4 bases short, with 15 bases between. CDR1 SNHLY and CDR2 FYNNEI come from the germline V gene. Here the CDR3 DNA reads TGTGCCACCTCTCGGCTGAGCGCAGATACGCAGTATTTT. Its translation is CATSRLSADTQYF.

The chain recombines TRBV13 with TRBJ1-2, with 8 bases fitting TRBD1. Germline values: CDR1 PRHDT, CDR2 FYEKMQ (reference sequence). CDR3 length equals 14 residues. J lost 2 bases, V lost 4 bases, and 3 bases had no gene match. For the CDR3, the DNA is TGTGCCAGCAGCTCGAGACAGGGGAACTATGGCTACACCTTC. This gives the protein CASSSRQGNYGYTF.

This clone was picked up a small number of times. The chain joins TRBV6-1 to TRBJ1-2; D is perhaps TRBD1 (5 bases). Per germline, CDR1 MNHNS and CDR2 SASEGT. Between the trimmed V and J ends, which lost 6 bases and 1 base, there was a span of 12 bases. The CDR3 extends over 14 amino acids. The CDR3 nucleotides read TGTGCCAGCAGCCTAAACAGGAATAACTATGGCTACACCTTC. It is translated as CASSLNRNNYGYTF.

This rearrangement joins TRBV5-1 to TRBJ1-1; D might be TRBD1 (5 bases). Per the germline V gene, CDR1 is SGHRS and CDR2 is YFSETQ. V was clipped by 5 bases and J by 0 bases, with 11 bases between them. The CDR3 totals 14 residues. The CDR3 loop is CASRMGGMNTEAFF. DNA for the CDR3: TGCGCCAGCAGAATGGGGGGTATGAACACTGAAGCTTTCTTT.

The rearrangement uses TRBV2 and TRBJ2-6; D is perhaps TRBD1 (5 bases). In germline, CDR1 is SNHLY, CDR2 FYNNEI. V was clipped by 8 bases and J by 0 bases, with 8 bases between them. This CDR3 contains 14 residues. The CDR3 DNA reads TGTGCCAGCCACAGGTCCTCTGGGGCCAACGTCCTGACTTTC. It codes for CASHRSSGANVLTF. Full variable domain (missing parts from reference TRBV2 and TRBJ2-6): EPEVTQTPSHQVTQMGQEVILRCVPISNHLYFYWYRQILGQKVEFLVSFYNNEISEKSEIFDDQFSVERPDGSNFTLKIRSTKLEDSAMYFCASHRSSGANVLTFGAGSRLTVL.

This chain joins TRBV7-3 and TRBJ2-1, with 7 bases that match TRBD2. J gave up 0 bases and V 4 bases, and 3 bases lay outside the gene matches. This CDR3 has 15 residues. Looked up from germline, CDR1 is SGHTA and CDR2 is FQGTGA. CDR3 in amino acids: CASSSTGGSYNEQFF. The DNA of the CDR3 is TGTGCCAGCAGCTCCACGGGAGGCTCCTACAATGAGCAGTTCTTC.

Only one count was recorded for this clone. The V call is TRBV2, the J call TRBJ2-3; TRBD2 matches at 12 bases. The V gene's germline CDR1 is SNHLY and CDR2 FYNNEI. The trim removed 4 bases at V and 7 bases at J, leaving 3 bases unmatched. The CDR3 is 14 amino acids. The CDR3 is CASSGGLAGYTQYF. CDR3 nucleotides: TGTGCCAGCAGTGGGGGACTAGCGGGTTATACGCAGTATTTT.

The chain carries TRBV2 and TRBJ2-2, with TRBD2 as a possible D gene (5 bases). Per the germline V gene, CDR1 is SNHLY and CDR2 is FYNNEI. This CDR3 is built from 16 residues. Trimming removed 2 bases at V and 1 base at J, with 11 bases between. DNA of the CDR3: TGTGCCAGCAGTGAATCGAAGCGGCTGAACACCGGGGAGCTGTTTTTT. Its protein is CASSESKRLNTGELFF.

The chain combines TRBV5-4 with TRBJ2-1; D is perhaps TRBD1 (5 bases). Germline CDR1 and CDR2: SGHNT and YYREEE (reference sequence). The V and J ends lost 5 bases and 5 bases respectively, with 5 bases between them. This CDR3 is built from 11 residues. In DNA form, the CDR3 reads TGTGCCAGCAGAGGGGACAATGAGCAGTTCTTC. Protein: CASRGDNEQFF.

This clone was detected a few times. The V gene is TRBV11-3, the J gene TRBJ1-5; D is ambiguous. The CDR3 is 15 amino acids. With 1 base removed from V and 1 base from J, the gap between germline ends came to 8 bases. Germline V gene lookup returns CDR1 SGHNT and CDR2 YENEEA. The CDR3 coding sequence is TGTGCCAGCAGCTTAGCACGCAGAAGCAATCAGCCCCAGCATTTT. Translating it yields CASSLARRSNQPQHF.

The chain uses TRBV28 and TRBJ1-3; perhaps TRBD1 as D (6 bases). V was clipped by 5 bases and J by 2 bases, with 13 bases between them. The CDR3 extends over 15 amino acids. In germline, CDR1 is MDHEN, CDR2 SYDVKM. This CDR3 reads CASSVLGGAGNTIYF. The DNA for the CDR3 is TGTGCCAGCAGTGTCCTAGGGGGGGCTGGAAACACCATATATTTT.

CDR3 nucleotides: TGTGCCAGCGGCGACAGAGATAATTCACCCCTCCACTTT. Its translation: CASGDRDNSPLHF. The gene calls are TRBV5-6 and TRBJ1-6; D may be TRBD1 (5 bases). V was clipped by 7 bases and J by 5 bases, with 10 bases between them. Germline V gene lookup returns CDR1 SGHDT and CDR2 YYEEEE. The CDR3 totals 13 residues.

The chain carries TRBV4-1 and TRBJ2-5; tentatively, D is TRBD1 (6 bases). Germline V gene data show CDR1 as MGHRA and CDR2 as YSYEKL. The CDR3 contains 14 residues. The V end lost 3 bases, the J end lost 2 bases, and 10 bases lay between the germline ends. The CDR3 region has the DNA TGCGCCAGCAGCCATATGACAGGACAAGAGACCCAGTACTTC. This sequence encodes CASSHMTGQETQYF.

The chain has TRBV15 and TRBJ2-3; 9 positions match TRBD1. The CDR3 runs 14 residues. CDR1 and CDR2 from the germline V gene are LNHNV and YYDKDF (reference sequence). J lost 5 bases, V lost 5 bases, and 5 bases had no gene match. CDR3 DNA sequence: TGTGCCACCAGCCCGGACAGGGGCGGAGATACGCAGTATTTT. As protein: CATSPDRGGDTQYF.

This chain links TRBV11-3 with TRBJ2-5; TRBD2 matches 12 bases. The J call may be incorrect, as the DNA end agrees better with TRBJ2-7. The CDR3 covers 14 residues. Germline V gene sequence: CDR1 SGHNT, CDR2 YENEEA. The CDR3 region is CASSTMTSGSEQYF. The CDR3 bases are TGTGCCAGCAGCACCATGACTAGCGGGAGCGAGCAGTACTTC.

The rearrangement joins TRBV11-2 to TRBJ2-6; D perhaps matches TRBD2 (5 bases). CDR3 length equals 17 residues. Germline assignment: CDR1 SGHAT and CDR2 FQNNGV. V lost 3 bases to trimming and J lost 0 bases, with 12 bases between them. The CDR3 DNA follows: TGTGCCAGCAGCTTTACGGGGTCGAACTCTGGGGCCAACGTCCTGACTTTC. This gives the protein CASSFTGSNSGANVLTF. Complete variable domain (other parts from reference TRBV11-2 and TRBJ2-6): EAGVAQSPRYKIIEKRQSVAFWCNPISGHATLYWYQQILGQGPKLLIQFQNNGVVDDSQLPKDRFSAERLKGVDSTLKIQPAKLEDSAVYLCASSFTGSNSGANVLTFGAGSRLTVL.